Given below is one T cell receptor beta chain in context. The target antigen is unknown. All of the isolated RNA was reverse transcribed, so expressed TCRB transcripts were sequenced. Using immunoSEQ multiplex PCR, the repertoire was profiled, and TCRdb retains in-frame clones only, with some absent. The sample shows hundreds of thousands of clones, over 13% of them seen only once. This sample was included in a study of beta chain features in type 1 diabetes. Points from the study as a whole: In all four CD4+ subsets, TCRB CDR3 length was significantly, moderately reduced in type 1 diabetes.

The length of the CDR3 is 16 residues. The trim removed 4 bases at V and 4 bases at J, leaving 10 bases unmatched. Germline V gene lookup returns CDR1 MGHDK and CDR2 SYGVNS. The rearrangement links TRBV25-1 to TRBJ2-5, with 9 bases that match TRBD1. The TCR sequence derives from a man younger than 35 with type 1 diabetes. Sequencing input: naive CD4+ T cells from blood. CDR3 bases: TGTGCCAGCAGTGCCCGGACAGGGGTGTGGGTAGAGACCCAGTACTTC. Residues: CASSARTGVWVETQYF.